This T cell receptor beta chain was recovered during a study of blood T cell repertoires in COVID-19. At the level of the study: Samples came from the United States, Italy and Spain, spanning acute and convalescent COVID-19. T cells, B-cell-depleted T cells, or PBMCs supplied cDNA or gDNA.

The V gene lost 5 bases and the J gene lost 0 bases, with 13 bases spanning the gap. This CDR3 contains 15 residues. Germline V lookup: CDR1 MNHEY, CDR2 SMNVEV (reference sequence). Repertoires were generated with immunoSEQ multiplex PCR, while TCRdb's copy carries only in-frame clones and drops some. The sample has approximately 190,000 clones; less than 90% are singletons. Source material: peripheral blood. The V and J genes are TRBV27 and TRBJ1-1; D possibly corresponds to TRBD1 (6 bases). The origin of this receptor is a woman aged 40 to 50 with acute or convalescent COVID-19. The CDR3 reads CASSPPDRLNTEAFF. CDR3 nucleotide sequence: TGTGCCAGCAGTCCCCCGGACAGACTGAACACTGAAGCTTTCTTT.